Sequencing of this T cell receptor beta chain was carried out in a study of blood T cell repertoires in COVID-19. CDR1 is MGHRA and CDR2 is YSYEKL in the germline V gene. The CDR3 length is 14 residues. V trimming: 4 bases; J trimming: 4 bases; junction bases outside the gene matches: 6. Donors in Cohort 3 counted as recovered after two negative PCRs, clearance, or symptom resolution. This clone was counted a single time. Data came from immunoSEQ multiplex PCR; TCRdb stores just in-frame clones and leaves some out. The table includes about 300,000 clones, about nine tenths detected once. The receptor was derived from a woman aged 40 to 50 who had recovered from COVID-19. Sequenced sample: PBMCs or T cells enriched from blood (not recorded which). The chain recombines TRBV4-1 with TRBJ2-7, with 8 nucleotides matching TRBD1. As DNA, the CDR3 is TGCGCCAGCAGCCGAGGACAGGGCCGATACGAGCAGTACTTC. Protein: CASSRGQGRYEQYF.